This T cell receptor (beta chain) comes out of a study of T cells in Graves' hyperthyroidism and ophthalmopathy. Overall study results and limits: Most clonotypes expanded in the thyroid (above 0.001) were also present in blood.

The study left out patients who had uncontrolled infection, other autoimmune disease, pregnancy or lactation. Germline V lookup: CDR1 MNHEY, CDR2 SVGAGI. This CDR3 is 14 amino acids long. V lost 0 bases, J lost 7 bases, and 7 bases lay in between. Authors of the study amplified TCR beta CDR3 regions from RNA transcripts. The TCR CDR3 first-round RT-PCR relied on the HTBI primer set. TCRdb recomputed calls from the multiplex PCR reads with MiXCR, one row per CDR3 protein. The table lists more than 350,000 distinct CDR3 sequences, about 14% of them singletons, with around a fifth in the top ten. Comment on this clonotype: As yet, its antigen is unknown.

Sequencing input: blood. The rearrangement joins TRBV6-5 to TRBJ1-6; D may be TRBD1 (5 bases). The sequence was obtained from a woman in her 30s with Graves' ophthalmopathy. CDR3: CASSYSSGNSPLHF. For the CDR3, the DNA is TGTGCCAGCAGTTACTCTTCAGGGAATTCACCCCTCCACTTT.